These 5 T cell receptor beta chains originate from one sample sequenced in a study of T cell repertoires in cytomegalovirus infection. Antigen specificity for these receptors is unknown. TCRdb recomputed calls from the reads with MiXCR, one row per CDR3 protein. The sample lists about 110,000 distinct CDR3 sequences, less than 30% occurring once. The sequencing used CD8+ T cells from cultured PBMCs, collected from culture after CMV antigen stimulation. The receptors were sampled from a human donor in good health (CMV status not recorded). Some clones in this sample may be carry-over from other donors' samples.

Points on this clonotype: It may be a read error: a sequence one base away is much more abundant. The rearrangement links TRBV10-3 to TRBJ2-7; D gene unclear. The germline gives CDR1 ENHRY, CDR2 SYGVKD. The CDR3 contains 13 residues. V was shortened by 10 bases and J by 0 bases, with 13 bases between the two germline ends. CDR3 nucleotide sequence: TGTGCCAGTCAATCCGAAACCTCCTACGAGCAGTACTTC. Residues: CASQSETSYEQYF.

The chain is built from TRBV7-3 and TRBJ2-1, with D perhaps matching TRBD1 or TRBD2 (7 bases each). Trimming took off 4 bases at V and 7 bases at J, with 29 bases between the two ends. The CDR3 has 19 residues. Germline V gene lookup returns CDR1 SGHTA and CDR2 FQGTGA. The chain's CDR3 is CASSSTGYDGGGPQNEQFF. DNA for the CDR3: TGTGCCAGCAGCTCGACAGGGTACGACGGGGGAGGGCCACAGAATGAGCAGTTCTTC.

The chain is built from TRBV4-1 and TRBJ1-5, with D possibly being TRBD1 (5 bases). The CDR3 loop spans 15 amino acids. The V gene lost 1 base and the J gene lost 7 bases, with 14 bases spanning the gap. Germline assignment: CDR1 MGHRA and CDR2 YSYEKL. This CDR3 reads CASSQGDLGSQPQHF. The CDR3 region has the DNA TGCGCCAGCAGCCAAGGGGACCTCGGGTCGCAGCCCCAGCATTTT.

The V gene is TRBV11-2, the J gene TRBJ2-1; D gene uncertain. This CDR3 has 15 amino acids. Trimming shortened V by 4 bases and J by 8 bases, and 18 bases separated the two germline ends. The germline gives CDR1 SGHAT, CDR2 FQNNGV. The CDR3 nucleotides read TGTGCCAGCAGCTACCGGACCGGCGGTAGGGATGAGCAGTTCTTC. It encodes CASSYRTGGRDEQFF.

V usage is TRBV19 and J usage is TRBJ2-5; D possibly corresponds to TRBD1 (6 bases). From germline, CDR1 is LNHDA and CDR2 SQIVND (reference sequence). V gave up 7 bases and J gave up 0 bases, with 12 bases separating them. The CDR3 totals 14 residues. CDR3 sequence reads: CASNPGVYQETQYF. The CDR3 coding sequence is TGTGCCAGTAACCCAGGGGTTTACCAAGAGACCCAGTACTTC.